This is a list of T cell receptor beta chains from one sample in a study of cytomegalovirus exposure and HLA in healthy donors. TCRdb's copy holds only in-frame clones and misses some; the assay was immunoSEQ multiplex PCR. The table has 180,000 or so clones, 75% to 90% seen once. The sample consisted of PBMCs. These receptors were collected from a young man in good health and CMV-seropositive. CDR3s include the opening cysteine and the closing phenylalanine or tryptophan. D genes are given only for firm matches. Some rows have no size entry. The others give once, few or many, or a class for an expanded clone.

cdr3_length	d_call	v_call	clone_size	j_call	cdr3_nt	cdr3_aa
16	TRBD1	TRBV18	-	TRBJ1-3	TGTGCCAGCTCACCTCCAGGGACAGAAAATGGAAACACCATATATTTT	CASSPPGTENGNTIYF
16	TRBD1	TRBV18	few	TRBJ1-2	TGTGCCAGCTCACCCAACCTTTGGGACAGGGGTAATGGCTACACCTTC	CASSPNLWDRGNGYTF
11	TRBD1	TRBV6-5	-	TRBJ1-1	TGTGCCAGCAGGCAGGGGGCGAAAGCTTTCTTT	CASRQGAKAFF
18	-	TRBV5-8	-	TRBJ2-2	TGTGCCAGCAGCTGGAGGGACAGCGGACTCGCGAACACCGGGGAGCTGTTTTTT	CASSWRDSGLANTGELFF
14	TRBD1	TRBV27	-	TRBJ2-5	TGTGCCAGCTCATTACAGGGGGGTGGTGAGACCCAGTACTTC	CASSLQGGGETQYF
16	TRBD1	TRBV5-1	-	TRBJ1-3	TGCGCCAGCAGCTTAGCGACAGGGGGACCTGGAAACACCATATATTTT	CASSLATGGPGNTIYF
15	TRBD1	TRBV5-1	-	TRBJ2-1	TGCGCCAGCAGCTTGCGGGACAGGGAAGAAGATGAGCAGTTCTTC	CASSLRDREEDEQFF
14	TRBD1	TRBV7-9	-	TRBJ1-1	TGTGCCAGCAGCTCGACAGGGCGGCAGACTGAAGCTTTCTTT	CASSSTGRQTEAFF
14	TRBD1	TRBV28	once	TRBJ2-7	TGTGCCAGCAGTCGGCGACAGGGCTCCTACGAGCAGTACTTC	CASSRRQGSYEQYF
14	-	TRBV27	-	TRBJ2-2	TGTGCCAGCACCAGAGATAGCGGAACCGGGGAGCTGTTTTTT	CASTRDSGTGELFF
16	-	TRBV7-8	-	TRBJ1-5	TGTGCCAGCAGCTTTGACCAGGTGAATAGCAATCAGCCCCAGCATTTT	CASSFDQVNSNQPQHF
16	TRBD2	TRBV5-1	-	TRBJ2-1	TGCGCCAGCAGACGCCAGAGCGGGGGGGTCCCGAATGAGCAGTTCTTC	CASRRQSGGVPNEQFF
18	-	TRBV30	-	TRBJ2-3	TGTGCCTGGAGTGTAGGGTATCGCAGGGCAGAGAGCACAGATACGCAGTATTTT	CAWSVGYRRAESTDTQYF
14	TRBD2	TRBV9	-	TRBJ2-7	TGTGCCAGCAGCGTAGGACTAGCGGCATACGAGCAGTACTTC	CASSVGLAAYEQYF
12	-	TRBV6-1	once	TRBJ2-7	TGTGCCAGCAGTGATGGGAGCTACGAGCAGTACTTC	CASSDGSYEQYF
15	TRBD1	TRBV5-4	few	TRBJ1-3	TGTGCCAGCAGCTCACAACAGGGGACCGGAAACACCATATATTTT	CASSSQQGTGNTIYF
12	-	TRBV6-5	-	TRBJ2-3	TGTGCCAGCGCAGCGGCTACAAATACGCAGTATTTT	CASAAATNTQYF
15	-	TRBV7-2	-	TRBJ1-4	TGTGCCAGCAGCTCTCCGGGGAGGATTAATGAAAAACTGTTTTTT	CASSSPGRINEKLFF
13	-	TRBV6-1	-	TRBJ1-1	TGTGCCACCCCGGGAGGGTGGCACACTGAAGCTTTCTTT	CATPGGWHTEAFF
14	-	TRBV4-1	few	TRBJ1-1	TGCGCCAGCAGCACTGACGGCAGGGACACTGAAGCTTTCTTT	CASSTDGRDTEAFF
17	TRBD2	TRBV5-4	once	TRBJ2-5	TGTGCCAGCAGCTTCTGGCGGGCTAGCGGGGGCGAGGGGACCCAGTACTTC	CASSFWRASGGEGTQYF